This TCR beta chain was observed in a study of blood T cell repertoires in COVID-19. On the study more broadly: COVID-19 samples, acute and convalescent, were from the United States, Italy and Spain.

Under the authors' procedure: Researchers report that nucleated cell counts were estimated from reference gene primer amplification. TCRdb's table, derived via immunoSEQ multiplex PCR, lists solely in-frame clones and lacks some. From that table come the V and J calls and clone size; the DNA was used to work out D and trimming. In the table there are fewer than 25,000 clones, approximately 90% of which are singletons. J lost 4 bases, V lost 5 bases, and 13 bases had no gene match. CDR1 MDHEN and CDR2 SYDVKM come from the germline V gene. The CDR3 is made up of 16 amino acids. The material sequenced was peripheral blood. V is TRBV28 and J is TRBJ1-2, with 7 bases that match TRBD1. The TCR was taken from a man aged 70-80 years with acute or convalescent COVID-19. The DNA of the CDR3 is TGTGCCAGCAGTCTACCGCTGACGGGACAGATCTATGGCTACACCTTC. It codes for CASSLPLTGQIYGYTF.